This T cell receptor beta chain is drawn from a study of blood T cell repertoires in COVID-19. The overall study: T cells, B-cell-depleted T cells, or PBMCs supplied cDNA or gDNA.

Residents of about two dozen US areas, aged about 18 to 100 years, made up the participants. CDR3 length: 15 amino acids. V was clipped by 0 bases and J by 6 bases; unmatched bases: 5. Per the germline V gene, CDR1 is MNHEY and CDR2 is SMNVEV (reference sequence). Using immunoSEQ multiplex PCR, the repertoire was profiled, and TCRdb retains in-frame clones only, with some absent. The sample carries 60,000 to 70,000 clones, more than 70% recorded once. Sequencing used PBMCs or T cells enriched from blood (not recorded which). This TCR derives from a woman aged 40 to 50 who had recovered from COVID-19. V and J are TRBV27 and TRBJ2-1; TRBD1 agrees at 7 bases. CDR3 in DNA: TGTGCCAGCAGTTTATCGGGGGACAGAGTCAATGAGCAGTTCTTC. Translated, it gives CASSLSGDRVNEQFF.